The 29 T cell receptor beta chains in this list originate from one sample, sequenced in a study of shared clonotypes between healthy human individuals. Generated by immunoSEQ multiplex PCR, the TCRdb table keeps only in-frame clones and is missing some. This table holds approximately 1,000,000 clones, 70% to 80% found once. Sequencing input: memory CD4+ T cells from PBMCs. Subset noted: CD45RA-negative fraction. Receptors were obtained from a man aged 18 to 29 in good health. Some clones in this sample may be carry-over from other donors' samples.

The gene calls are TRBV7-3 and TRBJ2-1, with D perhaps matching TRBD2 (5 bases). CDR3 length: 15 residues. Germline values: CDR1 SGHTA, CDR2 FQGTGA. Trimming pared 5 bases from V and 8 bases from J, leaving 19 bases between. The CDR3 DNA reads as TGTGCCAGCAGCCCCTTTCGAGGAGGTCAGTATGAGCAGTTCTTC. Residues: CASSPFRGGQYEQFF.

The V and J genes are TRBV25-1 and TRBJ2-5; D perhaps matches TRBD1 (6 bases). CDR1 MGHDK and CDR2 SYGVNS come from the germline V gene. This CDR3 spans 15 amino acids. Trimming left V 5 bases short and J 2 bases short, with 15 bases between. The CDR3, as DNA: TGTGCCAGCAGTATGATGGGGGCAGCTCAAGAGACCCAGTACTTC. Protein sequence: CASSMMGAAQETQYF.

The chain has TRBV28 and TRBJ2-3; 13 bases line up with TRBD2. Trimming cost V 4 bases and J 6 bases; bases outside gene matches: 10. The length of the CDR3 is 17 residues. Looked up from germline, CDR1 is MDHEN and CDR2 is SYDVKM. CDR3 protein: CASSSWTSGSRLDTQYF. The CDR3 DNA reads as TGTGCCAGCAGTTCTTGGACTAGCGGGAGTCGTTTGGATACGCAGTATTTT.

For this clone: Within the sample, other DNA sequences also encode this same CDR3. The genes are TRBV2 and TRBJ2-7, with D maybe TRBD1 (5 bases). Germline V CDR1 and CDR2: SNHLY, FYNNEI. Trimming shortened V by 4 bases and J by 4 bases, and 8 bases separated the two germline ends. This CDR3 is 12 amino acids long. CDR3 in amino acids: CASSADRYEQYF. The CDR3 DNA follows: TGTGCCAGCAGTGCCGACAGATACGAGCAGTACTTC.

The chain has TRBV27 and TRBJ1-2, with 8 bases that match TRBD1. Germline-derived CDR1 and CDR2 are MNHEY and SMNVEV (reference sequence). V gave up 6 bases and J gave up 2 bases; unmatched junction bases: 2. The CDR3 has 13 amino acids. The CDR3 reads CASRRQGNYGYTF. CDR3 coding DNA: TGTGCCAGCAGGCGACAGGGGAACTATGGCTACACCTTC.

The V call is TRBV9, the J call TRBJ1-3; D may be TRBD1 (5 bases). CDR1 and CDR2 (germline): SGDLS, YYNGEE. The CDR3 runs to 13 residues. V was shortened by 0 bases and J by 8 bases, with 9 bases between the two germline ends. The CDR3 DNA follows: TGTGCCAGCAGCGTAGGGGGCCTAGACACCATATATTTT. Its protein product is CASSVGGLDTIYF.

The table lists this clone with a few counts. This chain uses TRBV28 with TRBJ2-3, with a weak D call TRBD1 (5 bases). The germline CDR1 and CDR2 sequences are MDHEN and SYDVKM. The CDR3 loop spans 12 amino acids. V lost 4 bases, J lost 5 bases, and 7 bases lay in between. CDR3 DNA sequence: TGTGCCAGCAGTTGGGGCGAAGATACGCAGTATTTT. As protein: CASSWGEDTQYF.

The chain links TRBV7-6 to TRBJ1-1; a possible D gene is TRBD1 (5 bases). The CDR3 consists of 14 residues. Trimming removed 2 bases at V and 5 bases at J, with 12 bases between. From germline, CDR1 is SGHVS and CDR2 FNYEAQ. The CDR3 loop is CASSLSGGGTEAFF. The CDR3 DNA sequence: TGTGCCAGCAGCTTAAGCGGCGGGGGGACTGAAGCTTTCTTT.

V and J are TRBV6-1 and TRBJ1-2; D gene unclear. The CDR3 is 14 amino acids. V was trimmed by 0 bases and J by 7 bases, leaving 12 bases between them. The germline V gene has CDR1 MNHNS and CDR2 SASEGT. The CDR3 nucleotides read TGTGCCAGCAGTGAAGCGGGCCATCGGGGTGGCTACACCTTC. As protein: CASSEAGHRGGYTF.

This clone was seen only once. The chain has TRBV27 and TRBJ1-2; D is perhaps TRBD1 (6 bases). Germline V gives CDR1 MNHEY, CDR2 SMNVEV (reference sequence). V lost 5 bases to trimming and J lost 8 bases, with 15 bases between them. The CDR3 contains 13 residues. The CDR3 is CASSPRGAGGYTF. The DNA for the CDR3 is TGTGCCAGCAGTCCAAGGGGGGCAGGGGGCTACACCTTC.

This clone showed up just a few times. The chain employs TRBV19 and TRBJ2-7, with D maybe TRBD2 (6 bases). V was pared by 3 bases and J by 3 bases, with 12 bases between. The CDR3 consists of 14 residues. Germline CDR1 is LNHDA and CDR2 is SQIVND (reference sequence). The CDR3 loop reads CASSIGGGVYEQYF. CDR3 DNA: TGTGCCAGTAGTATTGGAGGCGGGGTCTACGAGCAGTACTTC.

The V gene is TRBV10-3, the J gene TRBJ2-1; D gene uncertain. The germline gives CDR1 ENHRY, CDR2 SYGVKD. The CDR3 length is 14 residues. V lost 3 bases and J lost 2, with 8 bases in between. The DNA of the CDR3 is TGTGCCATCAGTGAAAGTGGTACCTACAATGAGCAGTTCTTC. Translating gives CAISESGTYNEQFF.

This clone was seen a handful of times. This sequence joins TRBV28 and TRBJ1-5; 10 bases map to TRBD1. This CDR3 is 14 amino acids long. Germline CDR1 is MDHEN and CDR2 is SYDVKM. With V trimmed by 9 bases and J by 6 bases, 8 bases remained unmatched. The CDR3 sequence: CASISGTGVQPQHF. The CDR3 DNA is TGTGCCAGTATTTCCGGGACAGGGGTTCAGCCCCAGCATTTT.

To note about this clone: At one of its ends the junction is not consistent with the germline gene, which may arise from a read error. This sequence joins TRBV18 and TRBJ2-2; D is ambiguous. Germline V CDR1 and CDR2: KGHSH, LQKENI. This CDR3 comprises 16 residues. The CDR3 here is CASSPPFPGNTGELFF. Written as DNA, the CDR3 is TGTGCCAGCTCGCCACCATTCCCGGGGAACACCGGGGAGCTGTTTTTT.

Remarks on this clone: Other DNA variants within this sample encode the same CDR3. The rearrangement links TRBV19 to TRBJ1-2, with no clear D. CDR3 length: 13 amino acids. The V end was cut by 6 bases, the J end by 4 bases, with 12 bases between. Germline-derived CDR1 and CDR2 are LNHDA and SQIVND (reference sequence). The CDR3 protein is CASSIRAGYGYTF. The CDR3 DNA reads TGTGCCAGTAGCATCCGGGCGGGCTATGGCTACACCTTC.

The rearrangement links TRBV6-6 to TRBJ2-7; 7 bases line up with TRBD2. The germline gives CDR1 MNHNY, CDR2 SVGAGI (reference sequence). The V and J ends lost 6 bases and 2 bases, in that order; junction bases with no gene match: 13. The CDR3 is made up of 16 amino acids. The CDR3 protein is CASRLGGVSAAYEQYF. CDR3 bases: TGTGCCAGCAGATTGGGAGGGGTCAGTGCCGCCTACGAGCAGTACTTC.

The DNA for the CDR3 is TGTGCCATCAGCCCTCTCCCCGGGGCCAATGAGCAGTTCTTC. Its protein is CAISPLPGANEQFF. The rearrangement uses TRBV10-3 and TRBJ2-1; TRBD1 or TRBD2 may be the D gene (5 bases each). Trimming took 6 bases from V and 6 from J, leaving 15 bases between them. The germline gives CDR1 ENHRY, CDR2 SYGVKD. There are 14 residues in the CDR3.

CDR3 nucleotide sequence: TGTGCCAGTAGCATACAGGGGGCGTCCCCCTATGGCTACACCTTC. Its translation is CASSIQGASPYGYTF. The chain couples TRBV19 to TRBJ1-2; 9 nucleotides line up with TRBD1. After removal of 6 bases from V and 4 bases from J, the junction contained 9 bases not matched to a gene. CDR3 length equals 15 residues. Germline CDR1 and CDR2: LNHDA and SQIVND (reference sequence).

This clone was counted a few times. The chain links TRBV11-3 to TRBJ1-4; D gene ambiguous. CDR1 and CDR2 from the germline V gene are SGHNT and YENEEA. The CDR3 runs 13 residues. Trimming left V 5 bases short and J 8 bases short, with 12 bases between. The CDR3 reads CASSRGSSEKLFF. CDR3 nucleotides: TGTGCCAGCAGCCGTGGGAGTTCAGAAAAACTGTTTTTT.

The chain employs TRBV2 and TRBJ1-1; D ambiguous. With 4 bases removed from V and 1 base from J, the gap between germline ends came to 16 bases. The CDR3 runs 16 residues. Germline CDR1 and CDR2: SNHLY and FYNNEI. The CDR3 loop reads CASSGTVGNRNTEAFF. CDR3 nucleotide sequence: TGTGCCAGCAGTGGAACAGTCGGGAATAGGAACACTGAAGCTTTCTTT.

The V gene is TRBV12-5, the J gene TRBJ1-2; D is possibly TRBD1 (5 bases). The CDR3 length is 14 residues. Deletions cut 1 base from V and 4 bases from J, with 10 bases between. The germline V gene has CDR1 LGHNT and CDR2 FRNRAP. CDR3 in DNA: TGTGCTAGTGGTTTGGACCCAGGGTCCTATGGCTACACCTTC. This encodes CASGLDPGSYGYTF.

To note about this clone: This CDR3 is also generated by other DNA sequences in the sample. This chain joins TRBV2 and TRBJ2-1; 7 bases fit TRBD1. The V gene end was trimmed by 7 bases and the J gene end by 0 bases; junction bases not matched to a gene: 0. The CDR3 loop spans 13 amino acids. Germline V gene data show CDR1 as SNHLY and CDR2 as FYNNEI. CDR3 in amino acids: CASNRGSYNEQFF. The CDR3 DNA sequence: TGTGCCAGCAACAGGGGCTCCTACAATGAGCAGTTCTTC.

The chain is built from TRBV5-1 and TRBJ1-4; D is perhaps TRBD1 (6 bases). Germline V gene lookup returns CDR1 SGHRS and CDR2 YFSETQ. Trimming took off 0 bases at V and 3 bases at J, with 9 bases between the two ends. This CDR3 has 15 residues. The CDR3 DNA reads TGCGCCAGCAGCTTGGTGACAGGATCTAATGAAAAACTGTTTTTT. It specifies CASSLVTGSNEKLFF.

The chain combines TRBV11-2 with TRBJ1-2; D remains ambiguous. V was trimmed by 3 bases and J by 8 bases, leaving 19 bases between them. The CDR3 sequence is 15 residues long. Germline CDR1 reads SGHAT; CDR2 reads FQNNGV. The CDR3 DNA sequence: TGTGCCAGCAGCTTGGAGGGCTCCGGAACGTTCGGCTACACCTTC. Translation: CASSLEGSGTFGYTF.

J is TRBJ2-7 and V is TRBV10-3; 9 nucleotides agree with TRBD1. This CDR3 region has 14 residues. Per the germline V gene, CDR1 is ENHRY and CDR2 is SYGVKD. The V segment lost 6 bases and the J segment 6 bases; nucleotides outside the gene matches: 9. DNA of the CDR3: TGTGCCATCAGCTTACAACAGGGGGCCGTCGAGCAGTACTTC. Protein sequence: CAISLQQGAVEQYF.

V is TRBV5-4 and J is TRBJ2-2; TRBD1 agrees at 8 bases. CDR1 and CDR2 from the germline V gene are SGHNT and YYREEE (reference sequence). The CDR3 consists of 16 residues. After removal of 0 bases from V and 1 base from J, the junction contained 2 bases not matched to a gene. The CDR3 nucleotides are TGTGCCAGCAGCTTGGCCGACAGGGGGAACACCGGGGAGCTGTTTTTT. Translated, it gives CASSLADRGNTGELFF. Variable domain in full (rest from reference TRBV5-4 and TRBJ2-2): ETGVTQSPTHLIKTRGQQVTLRCSSQSGHNTVSWYQQALGQGPQFIFQYYREEENGRGNFPPRFSGLQFPNYSSELNVNALELDDSALYLCASSLADRGNTGELFFGEGSRLTVL.

As DNA, the CDR3 is TGTGCCAGCAGTGTCTCTGGCCCGATCTATGGCTACACCTTC. Translation: CASSVSGPIYGYTF. The rearrangement joins TRBV25-1 to TRBJ1-2; D call uncertain. CDR1 MGHDK and CDR2 SYGVNS come from the germline V gene. V dropped 4 bases and J dropped 4 bases, with 13 bases sitting between them. The length of the CDR3 is 14 residues.

The chain has TRBV19 and TRBJ1-2; 9 bases line up with TRBD1. There are 14 residues in the CDR3. With 7 bases clipped from V and 5 bases from J, the junction kept 8 bases outside the gene matches. Per germline, CDR1 LNHDA and CDR2 SQIVND (reference sequence). The CDR3 loop reads CASTPDRGRYGYTF. The CDR3 coding sequence is TGTGCCAGTACCCCCGACAGGGGGAGATATGGCTACACCTTC.

The V and J genes are TRBV2 and TRBJ2-6; D is tentatively TRBD1 or TRBD2 (5 bases each). Germline CDR1 reads SNHLY; CDR2 reads FYNNEI. V gave up 4 bases and J gave up 4 bases, with 14 bases separating them. This CDR3 region has 16 residues. CDR3 bases: TGTGCCAGCAGTGTTAACAGGCCGGGAGGGGCCAACGTCCTGACTTTC. Protein sequence: CASSVNRPGGANVLTF.